Each of the 26 T cell receptor beta chains below was sequenced from the same sample in a study of blood T cell repertoires in COVID-19. Libraries were prepared by immunoSEQ multiplex PCR; TCRdb keeps only in-frame clonotypes and omits some of them. The profile shows roughly 150,000 clones, 70% to 85% of them singletons. Sequenced sample: peripheral blood. These receptors came from a man in his 60s who had recovered from COVID-19.

V is TRBV6-1 and J is TRBJ2-3; 13 positions match TRBD2. V shed 0 bases, J shed 4 bases, and the junction held 1 base outside the gene matches. CDR1 MNHNS and CDR2 SASEGT come from the germline V gene. The CDR3 is 16 residues long. This CDR3 reads CASSEAGLAGPDTQYF. The CDR3 DNA sequence: TGTGCCAGCAGTGAAGCGGGACTAGCGGGGCCAGATACGCAGTATTTT.

This clone was detected a few times. This chain uses TRBV21-1 with TRBJ1-1; TRBD1, the D gene given by the table, was not confirmed from the DNA. TRBV21-1 is tagged as a pseudogene. This CDR3 comprises 16 residues. The CDR3 loop reads CASSKPGQGLCTEAFF. CDR3 bases: TGTGCCAGCAGCAAACCGGGACAGGGGCTGTGCACTGAAGCTTTCTTT.

The gene calls are TRBV5-4 and TRBJ2-3, with a tentative D call TRBD1 (5 bases). V shed 4 bases and J shed 2 bases, with 14 bases lying between them. This CDR3 is 15 amino acids long. Germline CDR1 is SGHNT and CDR2 is YYREEE (reference sequence). Here the CDR3 DNA reads TGTGCCAGCAGCGTCTCGACAGCCCCCACAGATACGCAGTATTTT. It yields the protein CASSVSTAPTDTQYF.

This sequence joins TRBV2 and TRBJ2-5; 7 bases are shared with TRBD1. The germline CDR1 and CDR2 sequences are SNHLY and FYNNEI. The CDR3 is 14 residues long. Trimming removed 6 bases from V and 1 base from J; junction bases left unmatched: 5. CDR3 in DNA: TGTGCCAGCAGCAGCCGGGACAGCCAAGAGACCCAGTACTTC. It yields the protein CASSSRDSQETQYF. Full variable domain (remainder filled in from reference TRBV2 and TRBJ2-5): EPEVTQTPSHQVTQMGQEVILRCVPISNHLYFYWYRQILGQKVEFLVSFYNNEISEKSEIFDDQFSVERPDGSNFTLKIRSTKLEDSAMYFCASSSRDSQETQYFGPGTRLLVL.

V is TRBV7-8 and J is TRBJ2-2, with 9 bases aligning to TRBD2. The CDR3 is made up of 15 amino acids. Germline lookup yields CDR1 SGHVS and CDR2 FQNEAQ. V lost 6 bases, J lost 0 bases, and 2 bases stayed unmatched. CDR3 loop: CASRRLAANTGELFF. The CDR3 DNA follows: TGTGCCAGCAGGAGACTAGCGGCGAACACCGGGGAGCTGTTTTTT. Looking up the rest from reference TRBV7-8 and TRBJ2-2 gives the full variable domain: GAGVSQSPRYKVAKRGQDVALRCDPISGHVSLFWYQQALGQGPEFLTYFQNEAQLDKSGLPSDRFFAERPEGSVSTLKIQRTQQEDSAVYLCASRRLAANTGELFFGEGSRLTVL.

This rearrangement joins TRBV6-5 to TRBJ1-3, with D perhaps matching TRBD1 (5 bases). In germline, CDR1 is MNHEY, CDR2 SVGAGI. V lost 7 bases and J lost 0, with 10 bases in between. The CDR3 spans 14 residues. The CDR3 loop is CASMGRFSGNTIYF. The CDR3 DNA follows: TGTGCCAGCATGGGGCGGTTCTCTGGAAACACCATATATTTT.

The chain carries TRBV5-1 and TRBJ2-7; weak D call: TRBD1 (6 bases). Germline assignment: CDR1 SGHRS and CDR2 YFSETQ. The CDR3 extends over 16 amino acids. V gave up 0 bases and J gave up 5 bases, with 18 bases separating them. CDR3 in amino acids: CASSLAGGRGADEQYF. The DNA of the CDR3 is TGCGCCAGCAGCTTGGCCGGTGGCAGGGGAGCCGACGAGCAGTACTTC. Full variable domain (missing parts from reference TRBV5-1 and TRBJ2-7): KAGVTQTPRYLIKTRGQQVTLSCSPISGHRSVSWYQQTPGQGLQFLFEYFSETQRNKGNFPGRFSGRQFSNSRSEMNVSTLELGDSALYLCASSLAGGRGADEQYFGPGTRLTVT.

The chain combines TRBV6-5 with TRBJ2-5; D possibly corresponds to TRBD1 (6 bases). The V and J ends lost 6 bases and 5 bases respectively, with 19 bases between them. The CDR3 runs 15 residues. Germline-derived CDR1 and CDR2 are MNHEY and SVGAGI. CDR3 coding DNA: TGTGCCAGCAGCCGAGACGCAGGGACAACGGAGACCCAGTACTTC. Amino acids: CASSRDAGTTETQYF.

The CDR3 here is CASSQNRGSEETQYF. The CDR3 DNA sequence: TGCGCCAGCAGCCAAAACCGGGGATCGGAAGAGACCCAGTACTTC. V gene TRBV4-1 combines with J gene TRBJ2-5; TRBD2 might be the D (5 bases). Trimming shortened V by 2 bases and J by 3 bases, and 13 bases separated the two germline ends. This CDR3 has 15 residues. Germline V gene data show CDR1 as MGHRA and CDR2 as YSYEKL.

This chain joins TRBV19 and TRBJ1-5; TRBD1 aligns across 7 bases. This CDR3 has 16 amino acids. The germline CDR1 and CDR2 sequences are LNHDA and SQIVND (reference sequence). The V gene end was trimmed by 5 bases and the J gene end by 6 bases; junction bases not matched to a gene: 13. CDR3 DNA: TGTGCCAGTAGTGGGCTCGGACAGGAGGGGGTTCAGCCCCAGCATTTT. Amino acids: CASSGLGQEGVQPQHF.

The rearrangement uses TRBV29-1 and TRBJ2-7, with D hard to call. This CDR3 contains 11 residues. Germline V lookup: CDR1 SQVTM, CDR2 ANQGSEA. Trimming left V 3 bases short and J 4 bases short, with 7 bases between. The CDR3 protein is CSVERDYEQYF. The CDR3 DNA reads TGCAGCGTTGAGAGAGATTACGAGCAGTACTTC.

This chain links TRBV2 with TRBJ1-2; 9 bases agree with TRBD1. Germline V gene lookup returns CDR1 SNHLY and CDR2 FYNNEI. V was clipped by 4 bases and J by 11 bases; unmatched bases: 5. The length of the CDR3 is 12 residues. DNA for the CDR3: TGTGCCAGCAGTGGACCCGACAGGGGGTACACCTTC. Translating gives CASSGPDRGYTF.

CDR3 in amino acids: CASSFGGQGGHEQYF. The CDR3 coding sequence is TGTGCCAGCAGTTTCGGGGGACAGGGGGGCCACGAGCAGTACTTC. This rearrangement joins TRBV28 to TRBJ2-7, with 11 bases aligning to TRBD1. The CDR3 has 15 amino acids. V was clipped by 3 bases and J by 5 bases; unmatched bases: 6. Germline V gene sequence: CDR1 MDHEN, CDR2 SYDVKM.

This chain joins TRBV10-3 and TRBJ2-1; 8 bases are a match to TRBD1. Germline loops: CDR1 ENHRY, CDR2 SYGVKD. This CDR3 spans 14 amino acids. The V segment lost 3 bases and the J segment 3 bases; nucleotides outside the gene matches: 1. For the CDR3, the DNA is TGTGCCATCAGTGACGGACAGGGCTACAATGAGCAGTTCTTC. Its protein product is CAISDGQGYNEQFF.

The chain couples TRBV5-4 to TRBJ2-7, with TRBD1 matching over 9 bases. CDR3 size: 14 residues. Germline loops: CDR1 SGHNT, CDR2 YYREEE (reference sequence). The trim removed 1 base at V and 5 bases at J, leaving 4 bases unmatched. This CDR3 reads CASSLQDRGHEQYF. As DNA, the CDR3 is TGTGCCAGCAGCTTGCAGGACAGGGGCCACGAGCAGTACTTC.

On this clone itself: Additional DNA sequences in this sample encode the identical CDR3. CDR3 region: CATSDPGQGYGYTF. As DNA, the CDR3 is TGTGCCACCAGTGATCCCGGACAGGGCTATGGCTACACCTTC. The chain is built from TRBV24-1 and TRBJ1-2; 8 nucleotides align to TRBD1. J gave up 4 bases and V 3 bases, and 3 bases lay outside the gene matches. The CDR3 runs 14 residues. Germline V CDR1 and CDR2: KGHDR, SFDVKD.

The V and J genes are TRBV28 and TRBJ1-2; D remains unclear. The ends were cut back, 5 bases at V and 8 bases at J, with 15 bases in the middle. Germline V lookup: CDR1 MDHEN, CDR2 SYDVKM. This CDR3 has 13 residues. CDR3 loop: CASSPTGFRGYTF. In nucleotides, the CDR3 is TGTGCCAGCAGTCCCACCGGTTTCAGGGGCTACACCTTC.

Here the CDR3 reads CASGPWTGVTEAFF. The CDR3 DNA follows: TGTGCTAGTGGTCCGTGGACAGGGGTTACTGAAGCTTTCTTT. The chain couples TRBV12-5 to TRBJ1-1; 9 nucleotides line up with TRBD1. The CDR3 sequence is 14 residues long. Trimming cost V 5 bases and J 5 bases; bases outside gene matches: 6. The germline gives CDR1 LGHNT, CDR2 FRNRAP. Together with reference TRBV12-5 and TRBJ1-1, the CDR3 gives the full variable domain: DARVTQTPRHKVTEMGQEVTMRCQPILGHNTVFWYRQTMMQGLELLAYFRNRAPLDDSGMPKDRFSAEMPDATLATLKIQPSEPRDSAVYFCASGPWTGVTEAFFGQGTRLTVV.

The V and J genes are TRBV5-1 and TRBJ1-1, with 7 bases identical to TRBD1. CDR1 is SGHRS and CDR2 is YFSETQ in the germline V gene. V lost 4 bases, J lost 4 bases, and 4 bases stayed unmatched. There are 13 residues in the CDR3. The DNA for the CDR3 is TGCGCCAGCAGCGTTTACAGGGGCACTGAAGCTTTCTTT. Amino acid sequence: CASSVYRGTEAFF.

Here the CDR3 reads CASSILRGGYNEQFF. In nucleotides, the CDR3 is TGTGCCAGTAGTATTTTGAGGGGGGGCTACAATGAGCAGTTCTTC. J is TRBJ2-1 and V is TRBV19; D is possibly TRBD2 (7 bases). V lost 3 bases and J lost 3, with 12 bases in between. Germline values: CDR1 LNHDA, CDR2 SQIVND (reference sequence). This CDR3 is built from 15 residues.

This clone was seen only a few times. The rearrangement joins TRBV28 to TRBJ1-2; the match to TRBD1 covers 8 bases. The V gene's germline CDR1 is MDHEN and CDR2 SYDVKM. This CDR3 has 14 amino acids. V shed 6 bases, J shed 5 bases, and the junction held 8 bases outside the gene matches. The CDR3 DNA is TGTGCCAGCAGATCAGGACAGGGATCTTATGGCTACACCTTC. It translates to CASRSGQGSYGYTF.

V usage is TRBV6-6 and J usage is TRBJ2-7; 8 bases are shared with TRBD1. The CDR3 extends over 16 amino acids. The V gene's germline CDR1 is MNHNY and CDR2 SVGAGI (reference sequence). The V gene end was trimmed by 6 bases and the J gene end by 2 bases; junction bases not matched to a gene: 12. As DNA, the CDR3 is TGTGCCAGCAGCCGGCCCGGACAGGGCGTAACCTACGAGCAGTACTTC. Protein product: CASSRPGQGVTYEQYF.

This clone turned up a few times. CDR3 protein: CASSEEPRYNEQFF. CDR3 DNA: TGTGCCAGCAGTGAAGAGCCCCGCTACAATGAGCAGTTCTTC. The chain is built from TRBV25-1 and TRBJ2-1, with D uncertain. The CDR3 consists of 14 residues. Germline V gene sequence: CDR1 MGHDK, CDR2 SYGVNS. V dropped 2 bases and J dropped 3 bases, with 8 bases sitting between them.

The chain uses TRBV15 and TRBJ2-2, with 8 bases matching TRBD2. J was trimmed by 7 bases and V by 8 bases; bases with no gene match: 6. CDR1 LNHNV and CDR2 YYDKDF come from the germline V gene (reference sequence). The CDR3 loop spans 13 amino acids. CDR3: CATSGTRDGELFF. CDR3 sequence (DNA): TGTGCCACCTCCGGGACTAGAGACGGGGAGCTGTTTTTT.

The rearrangement links TRBV6-6 to TRBJ1-2, with 7 bases lining up with TRBD1. Germline-derived CDR1 and CDR2 are MNHNY and SVGAGI (reference sequence). The J segment lost 1 base and the V segment lost 5 bases, leaving 7 bases of the junction unmatched. The CDR3 runs to 15 residues. CDR3 sequence: CASSQGQTFNYGYTF. The CDR3 bases are TGTGCCAGCAGTCAGGGACAGACTTTTAACTATGGCTACACCTTC.

This chain's CDR3 is CATSDAQPTVLLIYEQYF. The CDR3 DNA is TGTGCCACCAGTGATGCACAACCGACAGTTCTCCTAATTTACGAGCAGTACTTC. The chain carries TRBV24-1 and TRBJ2-7; D is perhaps TRBD1 (5 bases). V shed 3 bases and J shed 4 bases, with 24 bases lying between them. Germline V gene lookup returns CDR1 KGHDR and CDR2 SFDVKD. The CDR3 totals 18 residues.